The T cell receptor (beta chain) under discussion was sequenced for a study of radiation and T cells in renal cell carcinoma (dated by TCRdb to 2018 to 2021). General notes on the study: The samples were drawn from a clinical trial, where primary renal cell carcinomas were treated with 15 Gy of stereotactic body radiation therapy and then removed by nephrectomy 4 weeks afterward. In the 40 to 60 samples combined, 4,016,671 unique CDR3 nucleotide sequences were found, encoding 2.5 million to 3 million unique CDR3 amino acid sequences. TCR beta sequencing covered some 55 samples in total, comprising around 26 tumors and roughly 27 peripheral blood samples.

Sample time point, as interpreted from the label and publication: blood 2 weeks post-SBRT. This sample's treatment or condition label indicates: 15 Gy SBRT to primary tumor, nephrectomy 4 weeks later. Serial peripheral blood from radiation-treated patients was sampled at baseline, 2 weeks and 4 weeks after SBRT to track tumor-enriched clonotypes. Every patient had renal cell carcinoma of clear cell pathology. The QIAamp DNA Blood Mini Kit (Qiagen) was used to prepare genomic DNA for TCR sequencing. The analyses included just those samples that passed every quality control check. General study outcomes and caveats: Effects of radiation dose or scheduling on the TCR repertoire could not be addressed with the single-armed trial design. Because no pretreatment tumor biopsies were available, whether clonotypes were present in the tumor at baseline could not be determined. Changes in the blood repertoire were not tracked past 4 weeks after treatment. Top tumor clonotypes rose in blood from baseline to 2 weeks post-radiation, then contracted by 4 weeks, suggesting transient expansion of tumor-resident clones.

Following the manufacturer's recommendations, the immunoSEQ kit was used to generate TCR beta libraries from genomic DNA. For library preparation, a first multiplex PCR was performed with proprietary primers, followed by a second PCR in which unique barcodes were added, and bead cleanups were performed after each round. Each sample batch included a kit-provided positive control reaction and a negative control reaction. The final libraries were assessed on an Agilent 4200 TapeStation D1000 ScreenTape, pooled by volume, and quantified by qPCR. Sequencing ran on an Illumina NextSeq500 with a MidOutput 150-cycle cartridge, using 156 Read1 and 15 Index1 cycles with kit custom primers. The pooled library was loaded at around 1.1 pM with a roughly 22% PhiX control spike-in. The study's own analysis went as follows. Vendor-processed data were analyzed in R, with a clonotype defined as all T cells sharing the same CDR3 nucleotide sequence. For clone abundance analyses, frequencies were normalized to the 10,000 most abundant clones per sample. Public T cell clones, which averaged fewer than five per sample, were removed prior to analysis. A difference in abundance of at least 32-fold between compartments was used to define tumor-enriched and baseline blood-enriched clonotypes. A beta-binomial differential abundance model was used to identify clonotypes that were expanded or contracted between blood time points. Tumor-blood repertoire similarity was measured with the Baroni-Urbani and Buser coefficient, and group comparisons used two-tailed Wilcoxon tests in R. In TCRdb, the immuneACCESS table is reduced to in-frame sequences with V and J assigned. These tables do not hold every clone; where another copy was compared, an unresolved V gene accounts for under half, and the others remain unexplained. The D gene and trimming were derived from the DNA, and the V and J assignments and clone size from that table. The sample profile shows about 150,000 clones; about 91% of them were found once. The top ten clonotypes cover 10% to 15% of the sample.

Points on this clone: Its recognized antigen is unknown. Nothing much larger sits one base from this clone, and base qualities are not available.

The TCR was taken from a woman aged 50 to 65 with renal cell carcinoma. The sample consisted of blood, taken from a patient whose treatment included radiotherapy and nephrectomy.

The CDR3 here reads CASSPPLRVSNEQFF. The DNA sequence follows: TGTGCCAGCAGCCCCCCCCTGAGGGTATCGAATGAGCAGTTCTTC. The rearrangement combines TRBV11-2 with TRBJ2-1; the D gene is perhaps TRBD2, on 5 matching bases. Relative to germline, V is 5 bases shorter and J is 7 bases shorter, with 18 bases between their ends. From its cysteine to its phenylalanine, the CDR3 spans 15 amino acids. Only the CDR3 region is kept as DNA, spanning 45 bases read in frame from base 1. The germline V gene specifies SGHAT as CDR1 and FQNNGV as CDR2.